The sequence of this T cell receptor (beta chain) was determined in a study of T-cell memory formation after mild COVID-19. Across the whole study: Largely, TCR clusters stayed within a single donor. Notes on the study in general: Detection of some responders pre-infection suggested pre-existing cross-reactive memory T cells participated. For contracting clones, CD4+ ones sat mainly in CM and EM, CD8+ in EMRA. Contracting clones, day 15 to 85, had balanced CD4/CD8, and later expanders favored CD4+.

MiXCR was run by TCRdb on the 5' RACE reads, yielding one entry per CDR3 protein. The repertoire holds fewer than 200,000 distinct CDR3 sequences, with roughly 20% as singletons. Comments on this clonotype: What it binds is not known.

The CDR3 length is 14 residues. The J gene is TRBJ2-5, the V gene TRBV1; TRBD1 is the table's D call, not checked against the DNA. TRBV1 is labeled a pseudogene. The sample taken for sequencing was PBMCs or a T cell subset sorted from them (not recorded which). This TCR derives from a man aged 18-30 years who had mild COVID-19 (a few samples of this study predate the infection). Cell type and time point are not known. The CDR3 region is CTSSHGNRGETQYF. CDR3 sequence (DNA): TGCACCAGCAGCCATGGTAATCGGGGGGAGACCCAGTACTTC.